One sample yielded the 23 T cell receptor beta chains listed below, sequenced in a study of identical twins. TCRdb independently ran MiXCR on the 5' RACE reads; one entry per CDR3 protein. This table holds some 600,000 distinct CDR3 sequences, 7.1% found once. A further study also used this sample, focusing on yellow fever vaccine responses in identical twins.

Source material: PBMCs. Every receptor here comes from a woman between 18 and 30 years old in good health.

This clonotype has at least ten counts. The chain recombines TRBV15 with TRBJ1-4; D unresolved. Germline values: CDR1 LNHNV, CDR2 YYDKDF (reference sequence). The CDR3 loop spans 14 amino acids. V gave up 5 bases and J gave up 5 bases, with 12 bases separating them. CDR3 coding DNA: TGTGCCACCAGCCGTCGAACAGCAAATGAAAAACTGTTTTTT. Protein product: CATSRRTANEKLFF.

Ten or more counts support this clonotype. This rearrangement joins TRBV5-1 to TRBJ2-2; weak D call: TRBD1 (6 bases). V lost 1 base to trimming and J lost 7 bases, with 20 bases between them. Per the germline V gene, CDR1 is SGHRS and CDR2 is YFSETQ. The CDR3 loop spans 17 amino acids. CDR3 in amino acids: CASSLSVIGQTGGELFF. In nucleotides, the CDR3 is TGCGCCAGCAGCTTGTCTGTCATTGGACAGACCGGCGGGGAGCTGTTTTTT. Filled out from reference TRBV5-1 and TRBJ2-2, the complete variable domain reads KAGVTQTPRYLIKTRGQQVTLSCSPISGHRSVSWYQQTPGQGLQFLFEYFSETQRNKGNFPGRFSGRQFSNSRSEMNVSTLELGDSALYLCASSLSVIGQTGGELFFGEGSRLTVL.

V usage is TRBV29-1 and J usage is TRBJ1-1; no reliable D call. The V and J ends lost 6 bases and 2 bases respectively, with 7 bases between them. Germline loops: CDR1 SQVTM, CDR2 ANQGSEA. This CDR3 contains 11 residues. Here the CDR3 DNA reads TGCAGCGTGCCGAGCAACACTGAAGCTTTCTTT. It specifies CSVPSNTEAFF.

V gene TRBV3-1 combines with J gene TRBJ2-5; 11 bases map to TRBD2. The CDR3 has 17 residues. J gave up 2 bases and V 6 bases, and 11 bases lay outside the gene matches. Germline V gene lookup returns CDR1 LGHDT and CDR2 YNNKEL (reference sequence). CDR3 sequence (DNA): TGTGCCAGCAGTAGAAACAGCGGGACTAGCGGACAAGAGACCCAGTACTTC. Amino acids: CASSRNSGTSGQETQYF.

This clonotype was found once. CDR3 DNA sequence: TGTGCCAGCAATGATGGGCCCTACTATGGCTACACCTTC. This gives the protein CASNDGPYYGYTF. This sequence joins TRBV2 and TRBJ1-2; D is unclear. The germline CDR1 and CDR2 sequences are SNHLY and FYNNEI. Trimming left V 7 bases short and J 3 bases short, with 12 bases between. This CDR3 has 13 amino acids.

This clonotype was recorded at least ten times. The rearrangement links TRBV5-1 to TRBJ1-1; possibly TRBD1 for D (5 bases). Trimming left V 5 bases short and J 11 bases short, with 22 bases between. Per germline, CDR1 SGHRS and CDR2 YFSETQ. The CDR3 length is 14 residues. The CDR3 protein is CASSTAGRNFVAFF. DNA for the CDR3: TGCGCCAGCAGTACGGCGGGGCGGAACTTTGTTGCTTTCTTT.

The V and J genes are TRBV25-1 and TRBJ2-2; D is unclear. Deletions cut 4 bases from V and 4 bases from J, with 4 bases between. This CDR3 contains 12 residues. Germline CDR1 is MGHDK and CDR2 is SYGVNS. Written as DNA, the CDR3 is TGTGCCAGCAGTGCCCTCACCGGGGAGCTGTTTTTT. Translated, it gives CASSALTGELFF.

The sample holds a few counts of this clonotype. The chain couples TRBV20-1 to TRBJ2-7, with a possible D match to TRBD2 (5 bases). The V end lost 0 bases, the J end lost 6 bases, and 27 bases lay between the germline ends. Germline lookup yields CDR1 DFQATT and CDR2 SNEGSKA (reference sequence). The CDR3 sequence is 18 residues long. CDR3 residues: CSARDSPPHGGEVVEQYF. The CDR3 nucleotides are TGCAGTGCTAGAGATTCCCCCCCCCACGGAGGAGAGGTGGTCGAGCAGTACTTC.

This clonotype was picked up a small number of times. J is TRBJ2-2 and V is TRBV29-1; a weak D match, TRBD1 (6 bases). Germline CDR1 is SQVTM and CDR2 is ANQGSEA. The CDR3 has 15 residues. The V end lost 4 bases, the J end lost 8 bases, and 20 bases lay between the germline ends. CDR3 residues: CSVGPTGTSSGELFF. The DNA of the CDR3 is TGCAGCGTTGGACCGACCGGGACATCATCTGGGGAGCTGTTTTTT.

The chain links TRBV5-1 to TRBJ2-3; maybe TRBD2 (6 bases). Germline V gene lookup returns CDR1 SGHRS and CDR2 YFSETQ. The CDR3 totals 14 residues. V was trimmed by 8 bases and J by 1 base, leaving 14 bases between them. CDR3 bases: TGCGCCAGTGCTGGAGGGATTCGCACAGATACGCAGTATTTT. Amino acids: CASAGGIRTDTQYF. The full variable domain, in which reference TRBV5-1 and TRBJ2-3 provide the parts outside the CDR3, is KAGVTQTPRYLIKTRGQQVTLSCSPISGHRSVSWYQQTPGQGLQFLFEYFSETQRNKGNFPGRFSGRQFSNSRSEMNVSTLELGDSALYLCASAGGIRTDTQYFGPGTRLTVL.

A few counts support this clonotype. The CDR3 reads CASSQVKGQETQYF. The CDR3 DNA sequence: TGCGCCAGCAGCCAAGTCAAGGGGCAAGAGACCCAGTACTTC. The chain has TRBV5-1 and TRBJ2-5; D is perhaps TRBD1 (5 bases). The CDR3 is 14 amino acids. V lost 4 bases and J lost 2, with 12 bases in between. The germline CDR1 and CDR2 sequences are SGHRS and YFSETQ. The variable domain in full, completed from reference TRBV5-1 and TRBJ2-5, reads KAGVTQTPRYLIKTRGQQVTLSCSPISGHRSVSWYQQTPGQGLQFLFEYFSETQRNKGNFPGRFSGRQFSNSRSEMNVSTLELGDSALYLCASSQVKGQETQYFGPGTRLLVL.

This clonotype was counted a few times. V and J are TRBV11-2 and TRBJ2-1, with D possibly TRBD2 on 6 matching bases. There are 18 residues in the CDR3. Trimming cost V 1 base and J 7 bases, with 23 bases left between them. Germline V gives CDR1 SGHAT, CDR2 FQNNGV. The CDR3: CASSLGPEIGGGINEQFF. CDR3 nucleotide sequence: TGTGCCAGCAGCTTAGGCCCCGAGATAGGAGGAGGGATAAATGAGCAGTTCTTC.

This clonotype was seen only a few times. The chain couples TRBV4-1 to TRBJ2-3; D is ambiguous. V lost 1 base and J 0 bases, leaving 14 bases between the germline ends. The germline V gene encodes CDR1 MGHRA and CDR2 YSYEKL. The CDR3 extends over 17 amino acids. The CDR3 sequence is CASSQVLWESSTDTQYF. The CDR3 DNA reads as TGCGCCAGCAGCCAAGTCCTTTGGGAATCTAGCACAGATACGCAGTATTTT.

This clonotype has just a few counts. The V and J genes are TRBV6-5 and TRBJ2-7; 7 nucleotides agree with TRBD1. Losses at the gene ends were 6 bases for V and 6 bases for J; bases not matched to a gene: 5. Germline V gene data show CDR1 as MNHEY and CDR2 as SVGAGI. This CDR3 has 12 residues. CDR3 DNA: TGTGCCAGCAGGAGACAGGGTCTCGAGCAGTACTTC. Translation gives CASRRQGLEQYF.

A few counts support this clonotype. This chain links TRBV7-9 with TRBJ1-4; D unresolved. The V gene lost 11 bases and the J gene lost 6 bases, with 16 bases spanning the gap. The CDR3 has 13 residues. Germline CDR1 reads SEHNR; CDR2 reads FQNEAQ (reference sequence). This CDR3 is CALTLPGDEKLFF. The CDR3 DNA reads TGTGCCTTGACCCTCCCGGGAGATGAAAAACTGTTTTTT.

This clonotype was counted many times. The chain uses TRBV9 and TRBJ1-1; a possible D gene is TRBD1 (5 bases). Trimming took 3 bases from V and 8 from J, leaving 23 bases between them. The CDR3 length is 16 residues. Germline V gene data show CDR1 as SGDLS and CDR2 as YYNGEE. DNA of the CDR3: TGTGCCAGCAGCGCACCCCCCGGGCAGGGCGGGTTAGAAGCTTTCTTT. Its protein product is CASSAPPGQGGLEAFF. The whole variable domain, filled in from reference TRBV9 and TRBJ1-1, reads DSGVTQTPKHLITATGQRVTLRCSPRSGDLSVYWYQQSLDQGLQFLIQYYNGEERAKGNILERFSAQQFPDLHSELNLSSLELGDSALYFCASSAPPGQGGLEAFFGQGTRLTVV.

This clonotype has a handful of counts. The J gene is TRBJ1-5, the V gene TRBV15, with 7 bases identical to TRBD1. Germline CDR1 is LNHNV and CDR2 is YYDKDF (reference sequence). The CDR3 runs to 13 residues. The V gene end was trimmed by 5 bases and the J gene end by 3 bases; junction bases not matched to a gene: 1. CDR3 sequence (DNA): TGTGCCACCAGCGGACAGGACAATCAGCCCCAGCATTTT. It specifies CATSGQDNQPQHF.

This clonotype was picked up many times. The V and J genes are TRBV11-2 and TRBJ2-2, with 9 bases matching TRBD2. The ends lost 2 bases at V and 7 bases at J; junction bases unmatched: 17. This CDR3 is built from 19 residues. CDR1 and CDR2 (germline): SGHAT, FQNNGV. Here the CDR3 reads CASSLRFLRTSEESGELFF. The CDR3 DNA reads TGTGCCAGCAGCTTACGGTTTCTTCGGACTAGCGAGGAAAGCGGGGAGCTGTTTTTT.

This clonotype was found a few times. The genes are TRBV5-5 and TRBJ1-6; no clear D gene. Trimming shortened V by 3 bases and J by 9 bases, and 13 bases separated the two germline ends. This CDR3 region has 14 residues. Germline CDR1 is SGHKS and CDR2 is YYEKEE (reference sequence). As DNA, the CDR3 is TGTGCCAGCAGCTACACACCTGGGCCTTCACCCCTCCACTTT. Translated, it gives CASSYTPGPSPLHF.

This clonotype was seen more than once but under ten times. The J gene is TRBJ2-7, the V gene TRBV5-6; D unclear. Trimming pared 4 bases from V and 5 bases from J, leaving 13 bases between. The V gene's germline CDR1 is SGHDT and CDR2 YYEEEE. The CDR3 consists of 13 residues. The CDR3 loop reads CASSLLTGHEQYV. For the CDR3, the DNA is TGTGCCAGCAGCCTATTAACCGGGCACGAGCAGTACGTC.

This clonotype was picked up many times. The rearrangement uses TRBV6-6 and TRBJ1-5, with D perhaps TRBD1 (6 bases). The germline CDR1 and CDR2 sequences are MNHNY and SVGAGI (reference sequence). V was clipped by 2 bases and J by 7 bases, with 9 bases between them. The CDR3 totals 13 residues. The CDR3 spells CASSYMGAQPQHF. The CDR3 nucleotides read TGTGCCAGCAGTTACATGGGGGCACAGCCCCAGCATTTT.

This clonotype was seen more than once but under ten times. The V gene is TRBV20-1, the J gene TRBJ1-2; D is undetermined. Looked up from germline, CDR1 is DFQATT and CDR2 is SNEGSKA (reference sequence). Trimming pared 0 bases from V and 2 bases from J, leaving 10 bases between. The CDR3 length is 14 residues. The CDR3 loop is CSARDWQINYGYTF. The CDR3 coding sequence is TGCAGTGCTAGAGACTGGCAAATCAACTATGGCTACACCTTC.

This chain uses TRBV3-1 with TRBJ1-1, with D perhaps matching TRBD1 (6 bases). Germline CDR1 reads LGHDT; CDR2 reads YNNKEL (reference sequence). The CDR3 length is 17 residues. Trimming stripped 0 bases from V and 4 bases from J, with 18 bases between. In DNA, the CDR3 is TGTGCCAGCAGCCAAGACCCGCCGGGGGCTGGAGTCACTGAAGCTTTCTTT. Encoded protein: CASSQDPPGAGVTEAFF.